This TCR beta chain stems from a study of T cell changes during pregnancy in multiple sclerosis. The repertoire was sequenced with immunoSEQ multiplex PCR; TCRdb's copy has only in-frame clones and lacks some. The top ten clones hold approximately 5.5% of a sample with 45,000 to 50,000 clones, 94% of them seen once. V shed 10 bases, J shed 7 bases, and the junction held 9 bases outside the gene matches. CDR3 size: 14 residues. CDR1 SNHLY and CDR2 FYNNEI come from the germline V gene. This rearrangement joins TRBV2 to TRBJ2-1; 11 bases line up with TRBD2. This specimen consisted of CD8+ T cells from peripheral blood mononuclear cells, obtained before pregnancy. The sequence was collected from a female donor with multiple sclerosis, enrolled in a pregnancy study. CDR3 sequence: CATTLAGELNEQFF. In nucleotides, the CDR3 is TGTGCCACTACACTAGCGGGAGAACTGAATGAGCAGTTCTTC.